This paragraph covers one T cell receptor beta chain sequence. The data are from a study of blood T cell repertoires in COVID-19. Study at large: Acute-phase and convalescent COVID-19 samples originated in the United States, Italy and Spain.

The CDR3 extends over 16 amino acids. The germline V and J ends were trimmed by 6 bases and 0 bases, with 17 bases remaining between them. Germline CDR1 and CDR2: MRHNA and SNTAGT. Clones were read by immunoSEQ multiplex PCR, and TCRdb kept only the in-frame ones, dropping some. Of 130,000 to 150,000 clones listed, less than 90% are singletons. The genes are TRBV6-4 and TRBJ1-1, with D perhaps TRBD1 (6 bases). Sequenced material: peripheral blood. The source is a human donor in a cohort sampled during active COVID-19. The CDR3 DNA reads TGTGCCAGCAGGACCAGGGGAAACTCGATGAACACTGAAGCTTTCTTT. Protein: CASRTRGNSMNTEAFF.